This passage covers 23 T cell receptor beta chains from one sample sequenced in a study of blood T cell repertoires in COVID-19. Profiled with immunoSEQ multiplex PCR; TCRdb holds only in-frame clones, not every one. The repertoire holds under 450,000 clones, with more than 75% as singletons. Source material: PBMCs or T cells enriched from blood (not recorded which). These receptors all stem from a woman in her 30s who had recovered from COVID-19.

The gene calls are TRBV28 and TRBJ2-7, with 8 bases aligning to TRBD1. Germline V gives CDR1 MDHEN, CDR2 SYDVKM. The CDR3 covers 14 residues. V lost 6 bases and J lost 6; bases outside the gene matches: 10. The CDR3 DNA reads as TGTGCCAGCAGAGGGTCCGGGACAGGTACCGAGCAGTACTTC. The encoded protein is CASRGSGTGTEQYF.

The chain couples TRBV4-1 to TRBJ2-7, with D maybe TRBD2 (6 bases). Trimming stripped 0 bases from V and 6 bases from J, with 18 bases between. The CDR3 consists of 16 residues. CDR1 and CDR2 (germline): MGHRA, YSYEKL. The CDR3 loop is CASSQDGGNKMGEQYF. The CDR3 bases are TGCGCCAGCAGCCAAGATGGGGGGAATAAAATGGGCGAGCAGTACTTC.

This chain uses TRBV29-1 with TRBJ2-5; the D gene is possibly TRBD2 (6 bases). Germline V lookup: CDR1 SQVTM, CDR2 ANQGSEA. The CDR3 sequence is 15 residues long. Trimming shortened V by 3 bases and J by 5 bases, and 19 bases separated the two germline ends. CDR3 sequence: CSVEGMDGGSETQYF. As DNA, the CDR3 is TGCAGCGTTGAGGGGATGGATGGGGGGTCCGAGACCCAGTACTTC.

This clone was counted a single time. The chain uses TRBV2 and TRBJ2-7; possibly TRBD2 for D (6 bases). CDR1 is SNHLY and CDR2 is FYNNEI in the germline V gene. V shed 6 bases and J shed 6 bases, with 15 bases lying between them. This CDR3 is built from 13 residues. The CDR3 here is CASSGSHGGEQYF. The CDR3 DNA is TGTGCCAGCAGCGGGAGCCATGGGGGCGAGCAGTACTTC.

The rearrangement links TRBV2 to TRBJ1-5; maybe TRBD1 (6 bases). Germline V gene lookup returns CDR1 SNHLY and CDR2 FYNNEI. V was cut by 6 bases and J by 3 bases, with 12 bases left in between. The CDR3 spans 14 residues. The CDR3 spells CASRKTGNNQPQHF. The CDR3 DNA reads as TGTGCCAGCAGGAAGACAGGAAACAATCAGCCCCAGCATTTT.

This clone came up once. The chain carries TRBV20-1 and TRBJ1-1, with D uncertain. From germline, CDR1 is DFQATT and CDR2 SNEGSKA (reference sequence). The CDR3 contains 11 residues. V was cut by 3 bases and J by 2 bases, with 4 bases left in between. The CDR3 nucleotides read TGCAGTGCTAGCTTCAACACTGAAGCTTTCTTT. Translation: CSASFNTEAFF.

The CDR3: CASSLGRDRRTYNYGYTF. The CDR3 nucleotides are TGTGCCAGCAGCTTAGGGCGTGACAGGAGAACATACAACTATGGCTACACCTTC. The chain uses TRBV11-2 and TRBJ1-2; tentative D call: TRBD1 (6 bases). Germline-derived CDR1 and CDR2 are SGHAT and FQNNGV. V lost 1 base and J 2 bases, leaving 20 bases between the germline ends. The CDR3 spans 18 residues.

This chain joins TRBV5-1 and TRBJ1-4, with D possibly matching TRBD1 (5 bases). Trimming removed 3 bases at V and 0 bases at J, with 15 bases between. The CDR3 is made up of 17 amino acids. Germline CDR1 reads SGHRS; CDR2 reads YFSETQ. The DNA of the CDR3 is TGCGCCAGCAGCTCAGCCTTCGACAGTGCAACTAATGAAAAACTGTTTTTT. Its protein is CASSSAFDSATNEKLFF.

The chain couples TRBV7-9 to TRBJ2-5; the D is unclear. The CDR3 is 14 residues long. The V and J ends lost 1 base and 1 base respectively, with 7 bases between them. CDR1 SEHNR and CDR2 FQNEAQ come from the germline V gene (reference sequence). In DNA, the CDR3 is TGTGCCAGCAGCTTAGGGTCGGTCCAAGAGACCCAGTACTTC. Its protein is CASSLGSVQETQYF.

The rearrangement uses TRBV5-1 and TRBJ2-5; 8 bases fit TRBD1. CDR3 length equals 15 residues. V lost 5 bases to trimming and J lost 2 bases; unmatched junction nucleotides: 8. Germline CDR1 reads SGHRS; CDR2 reads YFSETQ. The CDR3 loop reads CASSSSGTGQETQYF. DNA of the CDR3: TGCGCCAGCAGTTCATCCGGGACAGGACAAGAGACCCAGTACTTC.

This chain uses TRBV7-6 with TRBJ2-7; tentatively, D is TRBD1 (6 bases). Trimming left V 1 base short and J 6 bases short, with 13 bases between. This CDR3 spans 14 amino acids. Per germline, CDR1 SGHVS and CDR2 FNYEAQ. As DNA, the CDR3 is TGTGCCAGCAGCTTAGTTGAGGGGGTGAGCGAGCAGTACTTC. This codes for CASSLVEGVSEQYF.

J is TRBJ2-7 and V is TRBV6-5; D is undetermined. The V gene lost 7 bases and the J gene lost 1 base, with 5 bases spanning the gap. The CDR3 has 11 amino acids. Germline CDR1 reads MNHEY; CDR2 reads SVGAGI. CDR3 region: CASTNSYEQYF. In DNA, the CDR3 is TGTGCCAGCACCAATTCCTACGAGCAGTACTTC.

V usage is TRBV10-3 and J usage is TRBJ1-2; no reliable D call. CDR3 length: 16 residues. V dropped 2 bases and J dropped 9 bases, with 22 bases sitting between them. CDR1 is ENHRY and CDR2 is SYGVKD in the germline V gene. CDR3 DNA sequence: TGTGCCATCAGTGAGACTCTGGAGGGAGTATCTTATAGCTACACCTTC. Translation gives CAISETLEGVSYSYTF.

The chain carries TRBV19 and TRBJ1-1; weak D call: TRBD1 (6 bases). Trimming took off 4 bases at V and 3 bases at J, with 15 bases between the two ends. This CDR3 contains 15 residues. CDR1 and CDR2 from the germline V gene are LNHDA and SQIVND (reference sequence). CDR3 sequence: CASSKTGGHYTEAFF. Here the CDR3 DNA reads TGTGCCAGTAGTAAGACAGGTGGCCATTACACTGAAGCTTTCTTT.

The chain combines TRBV7-9 with TRBJ2-7; D is possibly TRBD1 (5 bases). V lost 5 bases to trimming and J lost 7 bases, with 15 bases between them. The CDR3 length is 13 residues. Germline V gene lookup returns CDR1 SEHNR and CDR2 FQNEAQ (reference sequence). CDR3 residues: CASSPGHGGEQYF. The CDR3 DNA reads TGTGCCAGCAGCCCAGGACATGGCGGTGAGCAGTACTTC.

The chain links TRBV6-5 to TRBJ2-1; tentative D call: TRBD1 (6 bases). V lost 7 bases and J lost 6, with 16 bases in between. Germline-derived CDR1 and CDR2 are MNHEY and SVGAGI. The CDR3 loop spans 14 amino acids. CDR3 sequence reads: CASTNTGLGNEQFF. The CDR3 DNA reads as TGTGCCAGCACCAATACAGGGCTAGGCAATGAGCAGTTCTTC.

The chain recombines TRBV29-1 with TRBJ2-3; 7 bases fit TRBD2. V was clipped by 6 bases and J by 3 bases; unmatched bases: 12. CDR1 is SQVTM and CDR2 is ANQGSEA in the germline V gene. The CDR3 covers 15 residues. The CDR3 sequence is CSVVRLAEWTDTQYF. In DNA, the CDR3 is TGCAGCGTGGTGAGGCTAGCGGAGTGGACAGATACGCAGTATTTT.

The chain links TRBV3-1 (or the pseudogene TRBV3-2) to TRBJ2-3, with D maybe TRBD1 (6 bases). Trimming shortened V by 4 bases and J by 4 bases, and 15 bases separated the two germline ends. The CDR3 is 15 amino acids. Germline V gives CDR1 LGHDT, CDR2 YNNKEL (reference sequence). The DNA of the CDR3 is TGTGCCAGCAGCCCTCTGCTTGGGGGCGCAGATACGCAGTATTTT. Protein product: CASSPLLGGADTQYF.

The rearrangement uses TRBV19 and TRBJ2-7; 9 bases agree with TRBD1. The CDR3 contains 13 residues. Looked up from germline, CDR1 is LNHDA and CDR2 is SQIVND (reference sequence). V lost 7 bases and J lost 10; bases outside the gene matches: 11. The CDR3 nucleotides are TGTGCCAGTACGCCGGACAGGGGCCCCGAACAGTACTTC. Translated: CASTPDRGPEQYF.

The CDR3 region has the DNA TGCGCCACCTCGACAGGGGGCAAGTACAATGAGCAGTTCTTC. It yields the protein CATSTGGKYNEQFF. The chain combines TRBV4-1 with TRBJ2-1, with 10 bases lining up with TRBD1. This CDR3 spans 14 amino acids. The junction had 7 bases not matched to a gene; V was cut back by 10 bases and J by 4 bases. The germline V gene has CDR1 MGHRA and CDR2 YSYEKL.

This clone is a singleton in its sample. The chain couples TRBV28 to TRBJ2-1; 7 bases are a match to TRBD2. V was clipped by 5 bases and J by 7 bases; unmatched bases: 14. The CDR3 loop spans 16 amino acids. CDR1 and CDR2 (germline): MDHEN, SYDVKM. The CDR3 DNA reads TGTGCCAGCAGTGCCCCTAGCGGTTGGGTCGGGAATGAGCAGTTCTTC. Translated, it gives CASSAPSGWVGNEQFF.

The V and J genes are TRBV7-2 and TRBJ2-7; 8 positions agree with TRBD2. V lost 4 bases to trimming and J lost 0 bases; unmatched junction nucleotides: 5. This CDR3 contains 15 residues. The V gene's germline CDR1 is SGHTA and CDR2 FQGNSA. The CDR3 DNA reads TGTGCCAGCAGCTCTAGCGGGCATAGCTCCTACGAGCAGTACTTC. This codes for CASSSSGHSSYEQYF.

The chain recombines TRBV9 with TRBJ1-1; no definite D call. This CDR3 contains 13 residues. Germline-derived CDR1 and CDR2 are SGDLS and YYNGEE. V lost 6 bases and J lost 3, with 12 bases in between. The CDR3 region is CASNAREDTEAFF. In nucleotides, the CDR3 is TGTGCCAGCAACGCGCGGGAAGACACTGAAGCTTTCTTT.